These 20 T cell receptor beta chains were all obtained from the same sample, sequenced in a study of technical replicates of blood from several donors (dated by TCRdb to about 2017). The library was made by the immunoSEQ multiplex PCR assay. TCRdb's version of the immuneACCESS table is confined to in-frame rearrangements and falls short of the full clone set. An unresolved V gene accounts for under half of the shortfall where checked; the remainder is of unknown origin. The sample records 12,000 or so clones, 80% to 90% of which are singletons. The ten biggest clones cover about 10% of the sample. Sequencing used PBMCs. These receptors were collected from a human donor in good health.

This chain uses TRBV5-4 with TRBJ1-1, with D unresolved. Germline CDR1 and CDR2: SGHNT and YYREEE (reference sequence). Trimming cost V 1 base and J 1 base, with 5 bases left between them. CDR3 length: 13 amino acids. CDR3 sequence reads: CASSLNWNTEAFF. In nucleotides, the CDR3 is TGTGCCAGCAGCTTGAACTGGAACACTGAAGCTTTCTTT.

This chain's CDR3 is CAWSVRSDTQYF. CDR3 DNA sequence: TGTGCCTGGAGTGTGAGGTCGGATACGCAGTATTTT. The chain couples TRBV30 to TRBJ2-3; D is uncertain. The germline V and J ends were trimmed by 0 bases and 6 bases, with 7 bases remaining between them. Germline V gene lookup returns CDR1 GTSNPN and CDR2 SVGIG (reference sequence). This CDR3 spans 12 amino acids.

This chain joins TRBV7-8 and TRBJ2-7, with unresolved D. CDR1 is SGHVS and CDR2 is FQNEAQ in the germline V gene. V dropped 0 bases and J dropped 5 bases, with 14 bases sitting between them. The CDR3 has 15 amino acids. CDR3 sequence reads: CASSLAGLTADEQYF. The CDR3 DNA reads as TGTGCCAGCAGCTTAGCGGGTTTAACAGCTGACGAGCAGTACTTC.

The chain joins TRBV7-6 to TRBJ2-7; 10 bases map to TRBD1. The CDR3 spans 15 residues. CDR1 SGHVS and CDR2 FNYEAQ come from the germline V gene. V lost 5 bases and J lost 3; bases outside the gene matches: 7. The CDR3 DNA is TGTGCCAGCAGCCTAGGACAGGGGGAATACTACGAGCAGTACTTC. Residues: CASSLGQGEYYEQYF.

In the case of this clone: One end of the junction varies from germline; a read error may be responsible. The gene calls are TRBV28 and TRBJ2-7, with TRBD1 identical over 9 bases. Germline V gene sequence: CDR1 MDHEN, CDR2 SYDVKM. This CDR3 is built from 15 residues. The CDR3 here is CASSWGQGISHEQYF. The CDR3 nucleotides read TGTGCCAGCAGTTGGGGACAGGGAATCTCCCACGAGCAGTACTTC.

This sequence joins TRBV30 and TRBJ1-2; D might be TRBD1 (5 bases). The CDR3 extends over 14 amino acids. The ends were cut back, 5 bases at V and 4 bases at J, with 17 bases in the middle. CDR1 is GTSNPN and CDR2 is SVGIG in the germline V gene (reference sequence). In DNA form, the CDR3 reads TGTGCCTGGGACCTTGGGGCAGGGCGCTATGGCTACACCTTC. This codes for CAWDLGAGRYGYTF.

The chain has TRBV18 and TRBJ2-7, with D perhaps TRBD2 (5 bases). V was pared by 0 bases and J by 4 bases, with 19 bases between. The V gene's germline CDR1 is KGHSH and CDR2 LQKENI. The CDR3 runs 17 residues. CDR3 DNA sequence: TGTGCCAGCTCACCACCTGGTGGGAGCCCCCCCCCTTACGAGCAGTACTTC. It specifies CASSPPGGSPPPYEQYF.

The genes are TRBV6-5 and TRBJ1-1; D may be TRBD1 (6 bases). V shed 6 bases and J shed 2 bases, with 10 bases lying between them. Germline CDR1 MNHEY, CDR2 SVGAGI. This CDR3 contains 13 residues. The CDR3 spells CASSPQGNTEAFF. The DNA for the CDR3 is TGTGCCAGCAGCCCACAGGGAAACACTGAAGCTTTCTTT.

The chain combines TRBV7-2 with TRBJ2-7; D unresolved. With 5 bases removed from V and 0 bases from J, the gap between germline ends came to 17 bases. CDR3 size: 16 residues. The V gene's germline CDR1 is SGHTA and CDR2 FQGNSA. CDR3 amino acids: CASSHYQTESSYEQYF. In DNA, the CDR3 is TGTGCCAGCAGCCACTACCAGACGGAGAGCTCCTACGAGCAGTACTTC.

The chain combines TRBV9 with TRBJ2-5; tentative D call: TRBD1 (6 bases). V was trimmed by 2 bases and J by 5 bases, leaving 16 bases between them. The CDR3 runs 15 residues. CDR1 and CDR2 from the germline V gene are SGDLS and YYNGEE. CDR3 nucleotides: TGTGCCAGCAGCGTTTATTGGGGGCGCGGGGAGACCCAGTACTTC. This sequence encodes CASSVYWGRGETQYF.

The rearrangement uses TRBV7-8 and TRBJ2-4; no clear D gene. The V and J ends lost 3 bases and 9 bases respectively, with 9 bases between them. CDR1 is SGHVS, CDR2 FQNEAQ, per germline. The CDR3 consists of 12 residues. The CDR3 region is CASSFEVGIQYF. CDR3 in DNA: TGTGCCAGCAGCTTTGAGGTGGGCATTCAGTACTTC.

This chain joins TRBV27 and TRBJ2-2; 8 bases map to TRBD2. The germline V gene has CDR1 MNHEY and CDR2 SMNVEV (reference sequence). The V and J ends lost 4 bases and 3 bases, in that order; junction bases with no gene match: 7. This CDR3 contains 16 residues. In DNA form, the CDR3 reads TGTGCCAGCAGTTATTGGGGGACTAGTGACACCGGGGAGCTGTTTTTT. It specifies CASSYWGTSDTGELFF.

The rearrangement joins TRBV11-2 to TRBJ2-3; D unclear. This CDR3 is 11 amino acids long. The V gene's germline CDR1 is SGHAT and CDR2 FQNNGV. Between the trimmed V and J ends, which lost 3 bases and 7 bases, there was a span of 5 bases. Here the CDR3 reads CASSFGHTQYF. The CDR3 bases are TGTGCCAGCAGCTTTGGCCATACGCAGTATTTT. The full variable domain, with the rest looked up from reference TRBV11-2 and TRBJ2-3, is EAGVAQSPRYKIIEKRQSVAFWCNPISGHATLYWYQQILGQGPKLLIQFQNNGVVDDSQLPKDRFSAERLKGVDSTLKIQPAKLEDSAVYLCASSFGHTQYFGPGTRLTVL.

V and J are TRBV19 and TRBJ1-2; 8 bases agree with TRBD1. After removal of 5 bases from V and 2 bases from J, the junction contained 4 bases not matched to a gene. The CDR3 spans 14 residues. Germline loops: CDR1 LNHDA, CDR2 SQIVND (reference sequence). This CDR3 reads CASSLRGLNYGYTF. CDR3 DNA sequence: TGTGCCAGTAGTCTCAGGGGGCTGAACTATGGCTACACCTTC.

V usage is TRBV4-1 and J usage is TRBJ2-3, with TRBD2 identical over 9 bases. J was trimmed by 0 bases and V by 1 base; bases with no gene match: 2. Germline values: CDR1 MGHRA, CDR2 YSYEKL. The CDR3 has 16 residues. CDR3 protein: CASSQGLAASTDTQYF. The DNA of the CDR3 is TGCGCCAGCAGCCAAGGACTAGCGGCCAGCACAGATACGCAGTATTTT.

The V gene is TRBV29-1, the J gene TRBJ1-2; D might be TRBD1 (6 bases). The V gene lost 7 bases and the J gene lost 8 bases, with 17 bases spanning the gap. CDR3 size: 12 residues. Per germline, CDR1 SQVTM and CDR2 ANQGSEA. Here the CDR3 DNA reads TGCAGCGCCGGGGCAGGGGTTGGGGGCTACACCTTC. It codes for CSAGAGVGGYTF. The full variable domain, completed using reference TRBV29-1 and TRBJ1-2, is SAVISQKPSRDICQRGTSLTIQCQVDSQVTMMFWYRQQPGQSLTLIATANQGSEATYESGFVIDKFPISRPNLTFSTLTVSNMSPEDSSIYLCSAGAGVGGYTFGSGTRLTVV.

The V gene is TRBV11-2, the J gene TRBJ1-3, with 9 bases fitting TRBD1. V was pared by 2 bases and J by 0 bases, with 5 bases of the junction left unmatched. Germline V CDR1 and CDR2: SGHAT, FQNNGV. CDR3 length: 17 residues. The CDR3 region is CASSLRGQGYSGNTIYF. CDR3 coding DNA: TGTGCCAGCAGCTTAAGGGGACAGGGCTACTCTGGAAACACCATATATTTT.

V is TRBV30 and J is TRBJ2-2; TRBD1 is a possible D gene (6 bases). CDR3 size: 16 residues. The V and J ends lost 1 base and 6 bases respectively, with 18 bases between them. Per the germline V gene, CDR1 is GTSNPN and CDR2 is SVGIG (reference sequence). The CDR3 DNA reads TGTGCCTGGAGTGAAGGGGGTACTTTTGGCGCCGGGGAGCTGTTTTTT. It yields the protein CAWSEGGTFGAGELFF.

The rearrangement links TRBV2 to TRBJ2-2; 9 bases map to TRBD1. Germline CDR1 is SNHLY and CDR2 is FYNNEI. The CDR3 runs 16 residues. Trimming cost V 6 bases and J 0 bases; bases outside gene matches: 5. CDR3 sequence (DNA): TGTGCCAGCAGAAGAGGACAGGGGTCGAACACCGGGGAGCTGTTTTTT. It translates to CASRRGQGSNTGELFF. The full variable domain, its missing parts supplied by reference TRBV2 and TRBJ2-2, is EPEVTQTPSHQVTQMGQEVILRCVPISNHLYFYWYRQILGQKVEFLVSFYNNEISEKSEIFDDQFSVERPDGSNFTLKIRSTKLEDSAMYFCASRRGQGSNTGELFFGEGSRLTVL.

The genes are TRBV29-1 and TRBJ2-1; weak D call: TRBD1 (5 bases). Germline lookup yields CDR1 SQVTM and CDR2 ANQGSEA. The V and J ends lost 6 bases and 8 bases respectively, with 11 bases between them. The CDR3 contains 11 residues. The CDR3 reads CSVNRYHEQFF. CDR3 bases: TGCAGCGTAAACAGGTACCATGAGCAGTTCTTC.